Presented here are 9 T cell receptor beta chains from one specimen sequenced in a study of OX40 agonist ivuxolimab in advanced cancers. Libraries were made using the immunoSEQ multiplex PCR assay. TCRdb stores this immuneACCESS table with in-frame sequences only. Part of the clones is absent; in the studies checked, under half of the shortfall reflects unresolved V genes, and no reason is known for the rest. This sample is represented by about 30,000 clones; 84% of them were singletons. 22% of the sample goes to the ten largest clones. The specimen comprised CD4+ or CD8+ T cells sorted from blood, sampled in a trial of the OX40 agonist ivuxolimab. Receptors were obtained from an adult with an advanced solid tumor such as melanoma, head and neck, liver or kidney cancer.

This clone showed up just once. The rearrangement joins TRBV27 to TRBJ2-2; D gene ambiguous. Germline V CDR1 and CDR2: MNHEY, SMNVEV (reference sequence). This CDR3 contains 12 residues. V was shortened by 7 bases and J by 6 bases, with 9 bases between the two germline ends. The CDR3 DNA follows: TGTGCCAGCACGGACCTGGCCGGGGAGCTGTTTTTT. Encoded protein: CASTDLAGELFF.

The V gene is TRBV2, the J gene TRBJ2-7; no definite D call. The V and J ends lost 6 bases and 0 bases respectively, with 3 bases between them. Germline V CDR1 and CDR2: SNHLY, FYNNEI. The CDR3 is made up of 11 amino acids. The CDR3 region is CASRSSYEQYF. The DNA for the CDR3 is TGTGCCAGCAGATCCTCCTACGAGCAGTACTTC.

The rearrangement joins TRBV5-3 to TRBJ1-5; the D is unclear. TRBV5-3 carries the ORF label, with uncertain function. V was clipped by 2 bases and J by 7 bases, with 22 bases between them. The CDR3 contains 17 residues. The CDR3 DNA sequence: TGTGCCAGAAGCTTCCGGCAGTCCAAACAACAAGCCCAGCCCCAGCATTTT. This sequence encodes CARSFRQSKQQAQPQHF.

The chain is built from TRBV27 and TRBJ2-7; 11 positions agree with TRBD2. The CDR3 spans 17 residues. With V trimmed by 4 bases and J by 4 bases, 12 bases remained unmatched. Germline V CDR1 and CDR2: MNHEY, SMNVEV (reference sequence). CDR3 DNA: TGTGCCAGCAGTTCTAGACTAGCGGGGATCAAAAGTTACGAGCAGTACTTC. Its protein is CASSSRLAGIKSYEQYF.

The rearrangement joins TRBV2 to TRBJ2-3; 7 bases match TRBD2. The CDR3 contains 13 residues. V lost 11 bases to trimming and J lost 1 base; unmatched junction nucleotides: 6. Germline CDR1 and CDR2: SNHLY and FYNNEI. CDR3 sequence: CAGGGEGTDTQYF. The CDR3 nucleotides read TGTGCCGGGGGGGGTGAGGGCACAGATACGCAGTATTTT.

This rearrangement joins TRBV27 to TRBJ1-1; perhaps TRBD1 as D (5 bases). Trimming cost V 2 bases and J 0 bases, with 7 bases left between them. There are 14 residues in the CDR3. CDR1 is MNHEY and CDR2 is SMNVEV in the germline V gene (reference sequence). The DNA for the CDR3 is TGTGCCAGCAGTTTACGGGGCTTGAACACTGAAGCTTTCTTT. Translating gives CASSLRGLNTEAFF.

The rearrangement links TRBV7-6 to TRBJ2-7, with unresolved D. With 1 base removed from V and 7 bases from J, the gap between germline ends came to 8 bases. Per the germline V gene, CDR1 is SGHVS and CDR2 is FNYEAQ. The CDR3 totals 12 residues. In nucleotides, the CDR3 is TGTGCCAGCAGCTTAGTAGAAGGGGAGCAGTACTTC. Residues: CASSLVEGEQYF. Full variable domain (remainder filled in from reference TRBV7-6 and TRBJ2-7): GAGVSQSPRYKVTKRGQDVALRCDPISGHVSLYWYRQALGQGPEFLTYFNYEAQQDKSGLPNDRFSAERPEGSISTLTIQRTEQRDSAMYRCASSLVEGEQYFGPGTRLTVT.

In its sample, this clone was seen once. In DNA, the CDR3 is TGCGCCAGCAGCCACCCGGGACACCTAAATGAGCAGTTCTTC. Its protein product is CASSHPGHLNEQFF. V and J are TRBV4-1 and TRBJ2-1, with D perhaps matching TRBD1 (6 bases). Trimming pared 3 bases from V and 7 bases from J, leaving 13 bases between. The germline gives CDR1 MGHRA, CDR2 YSYEKL. The CDR3 has 14 residues.

The chain employs TRBV27 and TRBJ2-7, with D possibly matching TRBD2 (6 bases). V was cut by 3 bases and J by 3 bases, with 15 bases left in between. The CDR3 loop spans 15 amino acids. The V gene's germline CDR1 is MNHEY and CDR2 SMNVEV (reference sequence). As DNA, the CDR3 is TGTGCCAGCAGTTTGAGGTGGGCGGGGAACTACGAGCAGTACTTC. Encoded protein: CASSLRWAGNYEQYF.